These 5 T cell receptor beta chains originate from one sample sequenced in a study of shared clonotypes between healthy human individuals. Libraries were prepared by immunoSEQ multiplex PCR; TCRdb keeps only in-frame clonotypes and omits some of them. The sample has about 1,500,000 clones; approximately 96% are singletons. Sequenced input: naive CD4+ T cells sorted from blood. Regarding subset: CD45RA+ positively selected. The receptors were gathered from a man aged 25 to 40 in good health.

V gene TRBV5-6 combines with J gene TRBJ2-7; 7 positions match TRBD1. The CDR3 contains 18 residues. Trimming took 3 bases from V and 3 from J; bases not matched to a gene: 18. Germline CDR1 SGHDT, CDR2 YYEEEE. The CDR3 region has the DNA TGTGCCAGCAGCTCCGACAGGGTGGGAATAGTTAAGGGCTACGAGCAGTACTTC. Translated: CASSSDRVGIVKGYEQYF.

In the case of this clone: Other DNA variants within this sample encode the same CDR3. The V and J genes are TRBV20-1 and TRBJ2-7; the D is unclear. The V and J ends lost 3 bases and 5 bases respectively, with 5 bases between them. The CDR3 spans 10 residues. Germline lookup yields CDR1 DFQATT and CDR2 SNEGSKA (reference sequence). The CDR3 region is CSASGHEQYF. For the CDR3, the DNA is TGCAGTGCTAGTGGGCACGAGCAGTACTTC.

The V call is TRBV25-1, the J call TRBJ1-2; D not resolved. The CDR3 has 14 amino acids. Germline V gene data show CDR1 as MGHDK and CDR2 as SYGVNS. V lost 6 bases and J 5 bases, leaving 16 bases between the germline ends. CDR3 nucleotide sequence: TGTGCCAGCAGGGGCAGTGGCTCCTTTTATGGCTACACCTTC. Its protein product is CASRGSGSFYGYTF.

This sequence joins TRBV19 and TRBJ1-5; 8 bases match TRBD1. Per germline, CDR1 LNHDA and CDR2 SQIVND (reference sequence). The CDR3 totals 15 residues. The V gene end was trimmed by 6 bases and the J gene end by 6 bases; junction bases not matched to a gene: 10. CDR3 region: CASRLQTGGSQPQHF. CDR3 nucleotides: TGTGCCAGTAGGCTTCAAACAGGGGGTAGTCAGCCCCAGCATTTT.

The V and J genes are TRBV12-5 and TRBJ1-1, with 8 bases matching TRBD1. The CDR3 is made up of 20 amino acids. Per the germline V gene, CDR1 is LGHNT and CDR2 is FRNRAP. The junction had 22 bases not matched to a gene; V was cut back by 1 base and J by 6 bases. Here the CDR3 reads CASGLASARGQGARGAEAFF. CDR3 nucleotides: TGTGCTAGTGGTTTGGCCTCCGCGCGAGGGCAGGGGGCGCGGGGCGCTGAAGCTTTCTTT.